Sequencing of this T cell receptor (beta chain) was carried out in a study of T cells after yellow fever vaccination. Study-wide background: SMART-Seq v4 Ultra Low Input handled preparation of low-cell-number fractions.

This clonotype was counted a few times. Its antigen is undetermined. Regarding the study as a whole: A secondary response was less intense yet reached its peak sooner, at day 5 versus 15. Abundant bulk-derived clonotypes could contaminate FACS-sorted repertoires.

5'RACE template switching generated TCR cDNA, adding a universal primer site and UMIs. TCRdb recomputed calls from the 5' RACE reads with MiXCR, one row per CDR3 protein. This sample carries approximately 610,000 distinct CDR3 sequences, about 15% of them seen once, and the ten largest clones take about 18%. This sample comprised PBMCs, obtained about 5 days after the first yellow fever vaccination. The sequence was obtained from a man in his late teens or twenties who received the YFV17D yellow fever vaccine.

CDR3 DNA sequence: TGTGCCAGCAGCGTATGGGGCCGGGGTAGCACAGATACGCAGTATTTT. Translating gives CASSVWGRGSTDTQYF. The rearrangement uses TRBV9 and TRBJ2-3; tentatively, D is TRBD1 or TRBD2 (5 bases each). The V and J ends lost 1 base and 0 bases respectively, with 12 bases between them. Germline CDR1 is SGDLS and CDR2 is YYNGEE. The CDR3 is 16 residues long.